This TCR beta chain emerged from a study of CD8+ T cells in alopecia areata. The CDR3 length is 15 residues. Between the trimmed V and J ends, which lost 5 bases and 3 bases, there was a span of 15 bases. Germline V gene data show CDR1 as LGHNT and CDR2 as FRNRAP. Isolated RNA was reverse transcribed into cDNA used as the sequencing template. TCRdb's table, derived via immunoSEQ multiplex PCR, lists solely in-frame clones and lacks some. The sample shows 85,000 to 110,000 clones, under 90% of them seen only once. Treatment denoted: oral pan-JAK inhibitor, 5-10 mg twice daily. The sequencing here drew on CD8+ T cells sorted from blood, taken at roughly week 30, from a patient treated with tofacitinib. The TCR sequence derives from a human donor with alopecia areata. This chain connects TRBV12-5 to TRBJ2-3; tentatively, D is TRBD1 (6 bases). CDR3 region: CASGQDSLLTDTQYF. As DNA, the CDR3 is TGTGCTAGTGGTCAGGACAGTTTGCTGACAGATACGCAGTATTTT.